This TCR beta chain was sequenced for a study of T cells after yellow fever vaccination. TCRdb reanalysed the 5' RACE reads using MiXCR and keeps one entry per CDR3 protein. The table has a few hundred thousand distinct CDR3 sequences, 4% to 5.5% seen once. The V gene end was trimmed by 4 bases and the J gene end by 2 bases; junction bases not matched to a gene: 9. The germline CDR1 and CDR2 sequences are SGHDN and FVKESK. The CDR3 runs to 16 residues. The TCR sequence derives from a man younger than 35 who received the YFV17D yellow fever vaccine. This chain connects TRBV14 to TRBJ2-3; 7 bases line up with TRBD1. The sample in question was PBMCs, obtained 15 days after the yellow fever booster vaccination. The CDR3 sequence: CASSPTRQGNTDTQYF. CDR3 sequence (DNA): TGTGCCAGCAGCCCCACAAGACAGGGAAACACAGATACGCAGTATTTT. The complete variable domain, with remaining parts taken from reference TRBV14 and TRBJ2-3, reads EAGVTQFPSHSVIEKGQTVTLRCDPISGHDNLYWYRRVMGKEIKFLLHFVKESKQDESGMPNNRFLAERTGGTYSTLKVQPAELEDSGVYFCASSPTRQGNTDTQYFGPGTRLTVL.